Listed here are 21 T cell receptor beta chains from one sample, sequenced in a study of blood T cells in healthy people across ages. Then a second PCR, running roughly 7 to 11 cycles, was carried out with a sample-barcoded 5' primer and a J-beta primer mix. TCRdb passed the 5' RACE reads through MiXCR, listing each CDR3 protein once. The table has about 720,000 distinct CDR3 sequences, roughly 20% seen once; the top ten hold less than 25%. Sequencing was performed on blood. The receptors originated from a man between 65 and 79 years old in good health.

With respect to this clonotype: A junction end diverges from the germline sequence, so it may reflect a read error. CDR3 in amino acids: CASTKQGGTGELLF. In DNA, the CDR3 is TGTGCCAGCACCAAGCAGGGGGGCACCGGGGAGCTGCTTTTT. The chain combines TRBV12-3 or TRBV12-4 with TRBJ2-2, with D possibly TRBD1 on 7 matching bases. CDR3 length: 14 amino acids.

The V gene is TRBV20-1, the J gene TRBJ2-1; 9 nucleotides line up with TRBD1. TRBJ2-7 matches the DNA end more closely, so the J call is doubtful. The germline V gene encodes CDR1 DFQATT and CDR2 SNEGSKA (reference sequence). The length of the CDR3 is 14 residues. In nucleotides, the CDR3 is TGCAGTGCACCGACAGGGGGAGGTGTCCACGAGCAGTACTTC. Translating it yields CSAPTGGGVHEQYF.

This clonotype was detected a few times. This rearrangement joins TRBV5-1 to TRBJ2-5, with D hard to call. This CDR3 contains 14 residues. V shed 2 bases and J shed 3 bases, with 11 bases lying between them. Germline loops: CDR1 SGHRS, CDR2 YFSETQ. CDR3 residues: CASSFSTAKETQYF. DNA for the CDR3: TGCGCCAGCAGCTTTAGTACTGCCAAAGAGACCCAGTACTTC.

The V gene is TRBV7-2, the J gene TRBJ2-5; 13 nucleotides agree with TRBD2. After removal of 1 base from V and 9 bases from J, the junction contained 8 bases not matched to a gene. Germline assignment: CDR1 SGHTA and CDR2 FQGNSA. This CDR3 spans 16 amino acids. The CDR3 DNA reads as TGTGCCAGCAGCTTAGGACTAGCGGGGGGTGGAGGGGCCCAGTACTTC. It yields the protein CASSLGLAGGGGAQYF.

V is TRBV3-1 and J is TRBJ1-4; D is unresolved. Germline V gene lookup returns CDR1 LGHDT and CDR2 YNNKEL (reference sequence). The CDR3 contains 14 residues. V lost 0 bases and J 6 bases, leaving 8 bases between the germline ends. The CDR3 spells CASSQERLDEKLFF. In DNA, the CDR3 is TGTGCCAGCAGCCAAGAGAGACTGGATGAAAAACTGTTTTTT.

This sequence joins TRBV2 and TRBJ1-1; 7 positions agree with TRBD1. Germline loops: CDR1 SNHLY, CDR2 FYNNEI. The ends lost 9 bases at V and 5 bases at J; junction bases unmatched: 6. The CDR3 runs 12 residues. CDR3 in amino acids: CARLTGRTEAFF. CDR3 DNA sequence: TGTGCCAGACTGACAGGGAGAACTGAAGCTTTCTTT.

This clonotype was seen only a few times. The chain carries TRBV5-1 and TRBJ2-1; TRBD2 agrees at 13 bases. The CDR3 runs to 17 residues. V trimming: 0 bases; J trimming: 4 bases; junction bases outside the gene matches: 4. The germline V gene encodes CDR1 SGHRS and CDR2 YFSETQ. The CDR3 loop reads CASSLAPTSGGYNEQFF. Here the CDR3 DNA reads TGCGCCAGCAGCTTGGCTCCGACTAGCGGGGGGTACAATGAGCAGTTCTTC.

Only a few counts were recorded for this clonotype. The rearrangement uses TRBV7-2 and TRBJ2-3, with TRBD2 matching over 9 bases. Germline CDR1 is SGHTA and CDR2 is FQGNSA. This CDR3 is built from 17 residues. Trimming removed 0 bases from V and 0 bases from J; junction bases left unmatched: 4. CDR3 in amino acids: CASSLALSGGSTDTQYF. The CDR3 DNA follows: TGTGCCAGCAGCTTAGCGCTGAGCGGGGGGAGCACAGATACGCAGTATTTT. Drawing the rest from reference TRBV7-2 and TRBJ2-3, the complete variable domain is GAGVSQSPSNKVTEKGKDVELRCDPISGHTALYWYRQSLGQGLEFLIYFQGNSAPDKSGLPSDRFSAERTGGSVSTLTIQRTQQEDSAVYLCASSLALSGGSTDTQYFGPGTRLTVL.

The V gene is TRBV20-1, the J gene TRBJ2-4; D ambiguous. Trimming took off 2 bases at V and 5 bases at J, with 7 bases between the two ends. The CDR3 covers 12 residues. Germline V lookup: CDR1 DFQATT, CDR2 SNEGSKA (reference sequence). The CDR3 here is CSARYYENIQYF. DNA of the CDR3: TGCAGTGCTAGATATTATGAAAACATTCAGTACTTC.

Worth noting for this clonotype: This could be a read error, since a much larger clone is one nucleotide away. The chain employs TRBV27 and TRBJ2-6, with D tentatively TRBD1 (5 bases). The CDR3 runs to 16 residues. Germline V gives CDR1 MNHEY, CDR2 SMNVEV (reference sequence). CDR3 protein: CASSFPPTAGANFLTF. The CDR3 bases are TGTGCCAGCAGTTTTCCACCGACAGCTGGGGCCAACTTCCTGACTTTC.

This clonotype has a handful of counts. The chain links TRBV5-1 to TRBJ2-5; D might be TRBD1 (5 bases). Per germline, CDR1 SGHRS and CDR2 YFSETQ. This CDR3 has 15 residues. The V gene lost 0 bases and the J gene lost 2 bases, with 11 bases spanning the gap. The CDR3 loop reads CASSLVPQGQETQYF. The CDR3 nucleotides are TGCGCCAGCAGCTTGGTCCCGCAGGGTCAAGAGACCCAGTACTTC.

The chain links TRBV7-9 to TRBJ2-3; D is ambiguous. CDR1 is SEHNR, CDR2 FQNEAQ, per germline (reference sequence). The CDR3 length is 18 residues. Trimming cost V 4 bases and J 0 bases, with 20 bases left between them. CDR3 amino acids: CASSSSNPAFQSTDTQYF. The CDR3 nucleotides read TGTGCCAGCAGCTCTAGTAATCCCGCCTTCCAGAGCACAGATACGCAGTATTTT.

The rearrangement links TRBV24-1 to TRBJ2-1; 11 bases fit TRBD2. V shed 5 bases, J shed 8 bases, and the junction held 10 bases outside the gene matches. The CDR3 runs 16 residues. Germline V lookup: CDR1 KGHDR, CDR2 SFDVKD. CDR3 bases: TGTGCCACCAGTGCTCTTAGCGGGAGGGACAGGGATGAGCAGTTCTTC. Translated, it gives CATSALSGRDRDEQFF.

There are a few counts of this clonotype. This chain uses TRBV29-1 with TRBJ2-5; no clear D. This CDR3 region has 13 residues. Trimming stripped 7 bases from V and 2 bases from J, with 14 bases between. Germline loops: CDR1 SQVTM, CDR2 ANQGSEA. Here the CDR3 reads CSARLLGQETQYF. CDR3 coding DNA: TGCAGCGCTCGACTTTTAGGGCAAGAGACCCAGTACTTC.

This chain uses TRBV20-1 with TRBJ2-1, with 8 nucleotides matching TRBD1. The CDR3 covers 14 residues. V lost 6 bases and J lost 8; bases outside the gene matches: 12. Germline CDR1 DFQATT, CDR2 SNEGSKA (reference sequence). The CDR3 DNA sequence: TGCAGTGCCTCCCTGGGACAGGATATAGATGAGCAGTTCTTC. This sequence encodes CSASLGQDIDEQFF.

This clonotype turned up a few times. The chain has TRBV6-6 and TRBJ2-3, with 7 bases matching TRBD2. There are 16 residues in the CDR3. After removal of 0 bases from V and 2 bases from J, the junction contained 5 bases not matched to a gene. Germline values: CDR1 MNHNY, CDR2 SVGAGI (reference sequence). The CDR3 sequence is CASSYSLAADTDTQYF. The CDR3 DNA reads as TGTGCCAGCAGTTACTCCCTAGCGGCAGACACAGATACGCAGTATTTT.

This clonotype turned up a few times. The V gene is TRBV4-3, the J gene TRBJ1-1; no clear D. Germline-derived CDR1 and CDR2 are LGHNA and YSLEER. The CDR3 has 13 amino acids. Trimming took 0 bases from V and 1 from J, leaving 3 bases between them. As DNA, the CDR3 is TGCGCCAGCAGCCAAGATTCGAACACTGAAGCTTTCTTT. Protein: CASSQDSNTEAFF.

This clonotype was observed a handful of times. The chain combines TRBV11-2 with TRBJ1-4; tentative D call: TRBD1 (5 bases). This CDR3 spans 13 amino acids. V lost 4 bases and J 14 bases, leaving 17 bases between the germline ends. CDR1 and CDR2 from the germline V gene are SGHAT and FQNNGV. This chain's CDR3 is CASSSLTQGVLFF. The CDR3 nucleotides read TGTGCCAGCAGCTCTTTAACCCAGGGTGTGCTGTTTTTT. Full variable domain (missing parts from reference TRBV11-2 and TRBJ1-4): EAGVAQSPRYKIIEKRQSVAFWCNPISGHATLYWYQQILGQGPKLLIQFQNNGVVDDSQLPKDRFSAERLKGVDSTLKIQPAKLEDSAVYLCASSSLTQGVLFFGSGTQLSVL.

This clonotype was picked up a small number of times. This chain joins TRBV7-2 and TRBJ2-4; D is ambiguous. The germline gives CDR1 SGHTA, CDR2 FQGNSA. The V gene lost 3 bases and the J gene lost 3 bases, with 9 bases spanning the gap. CDR3 length: 14 residues. The CDR3 bases are TGTGCCAGCAGCTTGGGCAGATTCAAAAACATTCAGTACTTC. This encodes CASSLGRFKNIQYF.

This clonotype was picked up a small number of times. The gene calls are TRBV10-3 and TRBJ2-5; tentatively, D is TRBD2 (5 bases). The CDR3 runs to 16 residues. The V end was cut by 0 bases, the J end by 5 bases, with 16 bases between. Germline V gene lookup returns CDR1 ENHRY and CDR2 SYGVKD. CDR3 DNA sequence: TGTGCCATCAGTGAGTCTTCCAGAGGGCCGGGGGAGACCCAGTACTTC. It yields the protein CAISESSRGPGETQYF.

In its sample, this clonotype was seen a few times. The chain combines TRBV7-2 with TRBJ1-4; D is undetermined. The germline V gene has CDR1 SGHTA and CDR2 FQGNSA. Trimming took off 0 bases at V and 8 bases at J, with 10 bases between the two ends. There are 14 residues in the CDR3. CDR3 nucleotides: TGTGCCAGCAGCTTAGCGTATTCTTCCGAAAAACTGTTTTTT. It yields the protein CASSLAYSSEKLFF.